This TCR beta chain was retrieved from a study of Ad26.COV2.S vaccination and SARS-CoV-2 variants. CDR3 length: 15 amino acids. Trimming removed 3 bases from V and 5 bases from J; junction bases left unmatched: 5. Looked up from germline, CDR1 is MNHEY and CDR2 is SMNVEV (reference sequence). Sample treatment: around 19 received Ad26.COV2.S at low or high dose, single or two shots; roughly 5 received placebo; per-sample allocation not given. All samples were drawn on day 63, counting from the first vaccine or placebo injection. Donation was by an adult aged 18-55 years who was in Boston. Some clones are missing from TCRdb's copy, which holds only in-frame ones; the method was immunoSEQ multiplex PCR. This table has around 300,000 clones, 86% appearing once.

This TCR was sampled from a person aged 18-65 years who received the Ad26.COV2.S COVID-19 vaccine or a placebo. This material consisted of peripheral blood, taken in a trial of Ad26.COV2.S vaccine versus placebo. This chain joins TRBV27 and TRBJ2-2; 8 bases map to TRBD2. The CDR3 loop is CASSLAGGGTGELFF. Here the CDR3 DNA reads TGTGCCAGCAGTTTGGCGGGAGGAGGAACCGGGGAGCTGTTTTTT.